The 18 T cell receptor beta chains below all came from one sample that was sequenced in a study of cytomegalovirus exposure and HLA in healthy donors. The PCR used 60 Vbeta and 13 Jbeta primers. Generated by immunoSEQ multiplex PCR, the TCRdb table keeps only in-frame clones and is missing some. The sample lists just over 150,000 clones, about 85% seen once, with 2% to 2.5% in the top ten. The sample was PBMCs. The source is a man younger than 30 in good health and CMV-seropositive.

The chain couples TRBV7-2 to TRBJ2-5; 10 bases agree with TRBD2. Germline assignment: CDR1 SGHTA and CDR2 FQGNSA. The CDR3 runs to 19 residues. The trim removed 5 bases at V and 0 bases at J, leaving 15 bases unmatched. DNA for the CDR3: TGTGCCAGCAGCCATCCCTTAGCGGGGGGAGGTACTTACCAAGAGACCCAGTACTTC. Protein sequence: CASSHPLAGGGTYQETQYF.

This clone has more than one count but fewer than ten. The V and J genes are TRBV6-5 and TRBJ2-3, with D tentatively TRBD1 (6 bases). This CDR3 comprises 15 residues. Trimming removed 2 bases at V and 2 bases at J, with 11 bases between. Germline CDR1 MNHEY, CDR2 SVGAGI. The CDR3 DNA sequence: TGTGCCAGCAGTTACCGACAGGAGCACACAGATACGCAGTATTTT. Protein: CASSYRQEHTDTQYF.

The rearrangement uses TRBV5-5 and TRBJ1-1, with TRBD1 identical over 8 bases. Germline V CDR1 and CDR2: SGHKS, YYEKEE (reference sequence). J lost 11 bases, V lost 1 base, and 1 base had no gene match. This CDR3 spans 11 amino acids. DNA for the CDR3: TGTGCCAGCAGCTTGACAGGGGGTGCTTTCTTT. Encoded protein: CASSLTGGAFF.

V gene TRBV6-1 combines with J gene TRBJ2-1; maybe TRBD2 (5 bases). Per germline, CDR1 MNHNS and CDR2 SASEGT. The CDR3 runs 15 residues. Deletions cut 1 base from V and 4 bases from J, with 11 bases between. DNA for the CDR3: TGTGCCAGCAGTGAAGGAAAGCGGACTTACAATGAGCAGTTCTTC. It encodes CASSEGKRTYNEQFF.

V and J are TRBV14 and TRBJ2-1; 10 bases are shared with TRBD2. V shed 4 bases, J shed 6 bases, and the junction held 12 bases outside the gene matches. Germline V lookup: CDR1 SGHDN, CDR2 FVKESK. The CDR3 is made up of 17 amino acids. This CDR3 is CASSPGGSGLAANEQFF. The CDR3 DNA follows: TGTGCCAGCAGCCCAGGGGGATCTGGACTAGCGGCCAATGAGCAGTTCTTC.

This clone was found once. The chain carries TRBV7-3 and TRBJ2-2; D gene ambiguous. This CDR3 has 14 residues. Per the germline V gene, CDR1 is SGHTA and CDR2 is FQGTGA. V was clipped by 5 bases and J by 0 bases, with 7 bases between them. CDR3 sequence (DNA): TGTGCCAGCAGCGCAACTTCGAACACCGGGGAGCTGTTTTTT. Amino acids: CASSATSNTGELFF.

The V gene is TRBV18, the J gene TRBJ2-1; D is undetermined. The V gene's germline CDR1 is KGHSH and CDR2 LQKENI. The CDR3 contains 16 residues. Trimming cost V 0 bases and J 0 bases, with 9 bases left between them. The CDR3, as DNA: TGTGCCAGCTCACCACCGGTGGAGAGCTCCTACAATGAGCAGTTCTTC. This gives the protein CASSPPVESSYNEQFF.

The chain is built from TRBV6-5 and TRBJ1-6, with TRBD1 identical over 9 bases. This CDR3 comprises 15 residues. V gave up 4 bases and J gave up 6 bases; unmatched junction bases: 4. Germline assignment: CDR1 MNHEY and CDR2 SVGAGI. The CDR3 nucleotides are TGTGCCAGCAGTTCTCCACAGGGGGCTAATTCACCCCTCCACTTT. This codes for CASSSPQGANSPLHF.

V usage is TRBV9 and J usage is TRBJ1-1, with D unresolved. The CDR3 is 13 amino acids. CDR1 is SGDLS and CDR2 is YYNGEE in the germline V gene. Deletions cut 4 bases from V and 7 bases from J, with 14 bases between. The CDR3 loop reads CASSLLGPHEAFF. The CDR3 DNA reads TGTGCCAGCAGCCTTCTTGGCCCCCATGAAGCTTTCTTT.

The chain's CDR3 is CASSQRQAANYGYTF. DNA for the CDR3: TGCGCCAGCAGCCAGAGACAGGCTGCTAACTATGGCTACACCTTC. V gene TRBV4-1 combines with J gene TRBJ1-2, with a possible D match to TRBD1 (6 bases). V gave up 3 bases and J gave up 0 bases, with 11 bases separating them. Germline CDR1 MGHRA, CDR2 YSYEKL. The CDR3 contains 15 residues.

The chain employs TRBV9 and TRBJ2-5, with a weak D call TRBD2 (6 bases). The J call may be wrong; the DNA end is better matched by TRBJ2-7. Germline V lookup: CDR1 SGDLS, CDR2 YYNGEE. The CDR3 has 13 amino acids. In DNA, the CDR3 is TGTGCCAGCAGCTTCCACCCTAGCGACGAGCAGTACTTC. It yields the protein CASSFHPSDEQYF.

J is TRBJ1-1 and V is TRBV11-3; D might be TRBD1 (6 bases). This CDR3 is built from 13 residues. Germline loops: CDR1 SGHNT, CDR2 YENEEA. Between the trimmed V and J ends, which lost 4 bases and 8 bases, there was a span of 14 bases. The CDR3 DNA reads TGTGCCAGCAGCTCCCTTCAGGGGCCAGAAGCTTTCTTT. It specifies CASSSLQGPEAFF.

This clone has more than one count but fewer than ten. The chain carries TRBV18 and TRBJ1-1; D is uncertain. The germline V gene has CDR1 KGHSH and CDR2 LQKENI. The CDR3 consists of 15 residues. Trimming stripped 1 base from V and 1 base from J, with 10 bases between. The CDR3 DNA sequence: TGTGCCAGCTCACCACAGCCTGTAAGGAACACTGAAGCTTTCTTT. It encodes CASSPQPVRNTEAFF.

The chain couples TRBV14 to TRBJ1-6; D ambiguous. Germline V gene sequence: CDR1 SGHDN, CDR2 FVKESK. The CDR3 has 15 residues. Deletions cut 0 bases from V and 7 bases from J, with 10 bases between. CDR3 in amino acids: CASSQEGRENSPLHF. The DNA of the CDR3 is TGTGCCAGCAGCCAAGAGGGTCGGGAGAATTCACCCCTCCACTTT.

CDR3 loop: CASSRNLDRDNEKLFF. In nucleotides, the CDR3 is TGTGCCAGCAGTCGAAATCTGGATCGGGATAATGAAAAACTGTTTTTT. The chain is built from TRBV11-2 and TRBJ1-4, with D hard to call. The CDR3 length is 16 residues. Trimming cost V 6 bases and J 4 bases, with 18 bases left between them. From germline, CDR1 is SGHAT and CDR2 FQNNGV.

This clone was observed a few times. The chain carries TRBV4-3 and TRBJ1-5; D is uncertain. Germline V gene data show CDR1 as LGHNA and CDR2 as YSLEER. Trimming pared 0 bases from V and 7 bases from J, leaving 7 bases between. This CDR3 comprises 13 residues. DNA for the CDR3: TGCGCCAGCAGCCAAGATGGAGGGCAGCCCCAGCATTTT. Protein product: CASSQDGGQPQHF.

V usage is TRBV5-3 and J usage is TRBJ1-5; D unresolved. TRBV5-3 falls under the ORF class, with uncertain function. The CDR3 has 16 residues. The V end was cut by 1 base, the J end by 0 bases, with 11 bases between. In DNA, the CDR3 is TGTGCCAGAAGCTTGCCGGCAGGCAATAGCAATCAGCCCCAGCATTTT. It yields the protein CARSLPAGNSNQPQHF.

CDR3 nucleotide sequence: TGTGCCAGCAGCTTAACGGGACAGGGCGGCACCGGGGAGCTGTTTTTT. The encoded protein is CASSLTGQGGTGELFF. The V and J genes are TRBV7-2 and TRBJ2-2; 9 bases match TRBD1. After removal of 2 bases from V and 4 bases from J, the junction contained 5 bases not matched to a gene. CDR1 is SGHTA, CDR2 FQGNSA, per germline. CDR3 length equals 16 residues.